A selection of T cell receptor beta chains follows, all from one sample in a study of CD8+CD57+ T cells in acquired aplastic anemia. TCRdb processed the reads anew with MiXCR; each CDR3 protein has one entry. The sample shows under 350,000 distinct CDR3 sequences, about 50% of them seen only once. Sequenced: sorted CD4+, CD8+, or CD8+CD57+ T cells (not recorded which) from PBMCs. The receptor set was obtained from a human donor with aplastic anemia. Each CDR3 is given with its conserved first and last residue. Each record gives: J gene, clone size, D gene, V gene, CDR3 protein, CDR3 DNA. A D gene is named only where the DNA matches it firmly. The size field is filled for only some rows; it gives once, few, many or a size class.

TRBJ2-7	.	.	TRBV15	CATSRDIRREQYF	TGTGCCACCAGCAGAGATATCAGGAGGGAGCAGTACTTC
TRBJ2-1	.	.	TRBV25-1	CASKEGVNEQFF	TGTGCCAGCAAGGAAGGGGTTAATGAGCAGTTCTTC
TRBJ1-1	.	TRBD1	TRBV9	CASSVGSGTVAFF	TGTGCCAGCAGCGTGGGATCCGGGACAGTGGCTTTCTTT
TRBJ1-2	many	.	TRBV2	CASRARGGDGYTF	TGTGCCAGCAGGGCAAGGGGAGGAGATGGCTACACCTTC
TRBJ2-2	few	.	TRBV7-3	CASSVISGANTGELFF	TGTGCCAGCAGCGTGATTAGCGGAGCGAACACCGGGGAGCTGTTTTTT
TRBJ2-7	few	TRBD2	TRBV7-9	CASSSTSGSRYEQYF	TGTGCCAGCAGCTCCACTAGCGGGAGTCGGTACGAGCAGTACTTC
TRBJ2-1	.	.	TRBV29-1	CSVDMDKDDEQFF	TGCAGCGTTGACATGGACAAGGACGATGAGCAGTTCTTC
TRBJ2-2	many	TRBD2	TRBV4-1	CASSQQSTSGFGELFF	TGCGCCAGCAGCCAGCAGTCCACTAGCGGGTTTGGGGAGCTGTTTTTT
TRBJ1-1	many	.	TRBV5-1	CASSWRAKGENTEAFF	TGCGCCAGCAGCTGGCGGGCCAAGGGGGAAAACACTGAAGCTTTCTTT
TRBJ2-5	.	.	TRBV10-3	CAIRRRGEVGETQYF	TGTGCCATCAGGCGGCGCGGAGAGGTGGGAGAGACCCAGTACTTC
TRBJ2-7	.	.	TRBV20-1	CSARGGQIDYEQYF	TGCAGTGCTAGAGGCGGACAGATCGACTACGAGCAGTACTTC